This TCR beta chain appears in the sequencing data of a study of T cell repertoires in cytomegalovirus infection. Study-wide context: Indications came from public TCR beta signatures; they pointed to CMV infection and to a matching HLA type.

Regarding this clonotype: Antigen: not known.

There are 13 residues in the CDR3. The germline V gene has CDR1 MNHEY and CDR2 SMNVEV (reference sequence). Deletions cut 7 bases from V and 0 bases from J, with 7 bases between. Study conclusions and caveats: Identification of carriers of CMV plus the relevant HLA was performed using cumulative public TCR beta family frequency.

TCRdb reprocessed the reads with MiXCR, giving one entry per CDR3 protein. The table includes about 220,000 distinct CDR3 sequences, about 39% detected once. The receptor's source is a human donor in good health (CMV status not recorded). Some clones in this sample may be carry-over from other donors' samples. This sample comprised CD8+ T cells from cultured PBMCs, obtained from culture after CMV antigen stimulation. The rearrangement uses TRBV27 and TRBJ2-1, with D unclear. The CDR3 coding sequence is TGTGCCAGCACCGCCTCCTCCTACAATGAGCAGTTCTTC. It translates to CASTASSYNEQFF.